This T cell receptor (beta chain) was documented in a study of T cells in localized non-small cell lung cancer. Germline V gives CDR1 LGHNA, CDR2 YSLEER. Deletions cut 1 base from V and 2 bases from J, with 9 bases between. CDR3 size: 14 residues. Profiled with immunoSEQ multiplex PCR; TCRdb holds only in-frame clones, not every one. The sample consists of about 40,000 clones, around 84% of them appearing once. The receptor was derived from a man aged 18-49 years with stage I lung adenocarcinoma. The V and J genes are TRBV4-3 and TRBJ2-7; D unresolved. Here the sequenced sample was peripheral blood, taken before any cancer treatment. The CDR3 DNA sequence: TGCGCCAGCAGCCAAGTGCCAGGAGCCTACGAGCAGTACTTC. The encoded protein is CASSQVPGAYEQYF.